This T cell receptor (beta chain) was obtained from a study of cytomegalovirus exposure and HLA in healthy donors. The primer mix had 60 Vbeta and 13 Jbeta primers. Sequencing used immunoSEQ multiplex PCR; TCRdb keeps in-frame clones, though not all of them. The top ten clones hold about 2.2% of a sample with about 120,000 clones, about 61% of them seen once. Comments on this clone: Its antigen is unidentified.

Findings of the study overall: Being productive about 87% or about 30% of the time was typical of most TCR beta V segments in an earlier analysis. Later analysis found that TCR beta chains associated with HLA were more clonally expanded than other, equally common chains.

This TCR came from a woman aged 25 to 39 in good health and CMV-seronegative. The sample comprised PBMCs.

DNA for the CDR3: TGTGCCAGCAGTGCGCTAGCGGGAGACTGGGCAGATACGCAGTATTTT. As protein: CASSALAGDWADTQYF. This chain uses TRBV2 with TRBJ2-3; 10 bases align to TRBD2. The V gene's germline CDR1 is SNHLY and CDR2 FYNNEI. V dropped 4 bases and J dropped 4; count of bases not matched to a gene: 8. The CDR3 is 16 amino acids.